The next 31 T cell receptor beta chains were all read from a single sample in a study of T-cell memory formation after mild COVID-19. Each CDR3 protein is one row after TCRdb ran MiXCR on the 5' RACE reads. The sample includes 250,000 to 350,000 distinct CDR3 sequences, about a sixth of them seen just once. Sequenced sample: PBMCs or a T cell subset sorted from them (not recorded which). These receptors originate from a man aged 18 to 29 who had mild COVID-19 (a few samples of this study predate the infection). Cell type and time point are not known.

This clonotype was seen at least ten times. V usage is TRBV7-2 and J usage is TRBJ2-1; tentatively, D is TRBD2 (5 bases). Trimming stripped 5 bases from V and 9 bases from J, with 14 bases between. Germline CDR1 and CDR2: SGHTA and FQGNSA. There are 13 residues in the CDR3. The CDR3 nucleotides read TGTGCCAGCAGCCCTCGGTTAGAGGGTGAGCAGTTCTTC. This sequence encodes CASSPRLEGEQFF. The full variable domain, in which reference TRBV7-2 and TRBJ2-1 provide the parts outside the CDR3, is GAGVSQSPSNKVTEKGKDVELRCDPISGHTALYWYRQSLGQGLEFLIYFQGNSAPDKSGLPSDRFSAERTGGSVSTLTIQRTQQEDSAVYLCASSPRLEGEQFFGPGTRLTVL.

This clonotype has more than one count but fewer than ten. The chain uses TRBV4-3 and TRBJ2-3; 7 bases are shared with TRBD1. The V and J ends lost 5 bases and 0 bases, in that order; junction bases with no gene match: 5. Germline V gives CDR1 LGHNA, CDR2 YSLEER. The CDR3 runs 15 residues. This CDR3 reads CASSSRQGSTDTQYF. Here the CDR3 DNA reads TGCGCCAGCAGCTCTCGACAGGGTAGCACAGATACGCAGTATTTT.

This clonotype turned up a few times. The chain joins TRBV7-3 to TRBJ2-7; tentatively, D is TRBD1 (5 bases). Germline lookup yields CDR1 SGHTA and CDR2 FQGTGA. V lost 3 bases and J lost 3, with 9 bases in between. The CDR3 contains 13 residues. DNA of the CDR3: TGTGCCAGCAGCTTCCGCAGGGACTACGAGCAGTACTTC. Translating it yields CASSFRRDYEQYF.

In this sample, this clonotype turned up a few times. The CDR3 DNA sequence: TGCGCCAGCAGCTACTACGTAGGCACAGATACGCAGTATTTT. Protein: CASSYYVGTDTQYF. V is TRBV5-1 and J is TRBJ2-3; D is uncertain. Trimming took off 3 bases at V and 1 base at J, with 9 bases between the two ends. This CDR3 is 14 amino acids long. Germline V gives CDR1 SGHRS, CDR2 YFSETQ.

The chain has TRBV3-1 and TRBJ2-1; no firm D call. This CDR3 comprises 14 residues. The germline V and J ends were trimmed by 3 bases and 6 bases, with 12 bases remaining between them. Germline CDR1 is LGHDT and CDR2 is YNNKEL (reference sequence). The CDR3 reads CASSHLSKGNEQFF. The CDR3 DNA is TGTGCCAGCAGCCACCTTAGCAAGGGCAATGAGCAGTTCTTC.

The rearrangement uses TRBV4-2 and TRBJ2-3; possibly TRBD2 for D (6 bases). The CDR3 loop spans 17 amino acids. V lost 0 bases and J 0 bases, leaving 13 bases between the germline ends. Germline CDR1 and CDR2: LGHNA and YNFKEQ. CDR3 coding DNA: TGTGCCAGCAGCCAAGATGGTGCCAGCGGGAGCACAGATACGCAGTATTTT. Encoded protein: CASSQDGASGSTDTQYF.

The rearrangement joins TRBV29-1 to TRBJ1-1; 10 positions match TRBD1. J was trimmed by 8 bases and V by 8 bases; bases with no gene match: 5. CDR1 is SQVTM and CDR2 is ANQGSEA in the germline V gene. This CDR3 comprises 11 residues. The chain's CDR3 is CSMTGGGEAFF. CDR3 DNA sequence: TGCAGCATGACAGGGGGCGGGGAAGCTTTCTTT. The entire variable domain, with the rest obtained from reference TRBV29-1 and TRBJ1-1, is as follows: SAVISQKPSRDICQRGTSLTIQCQVDSQVTMMFWYRQQPGQSLTLIATANQGSEATYESGFVIDKFPISRPNLTFSTLTVSNMSPEDSSIYLCSMTGGGEAFFGQGTRLTVV.

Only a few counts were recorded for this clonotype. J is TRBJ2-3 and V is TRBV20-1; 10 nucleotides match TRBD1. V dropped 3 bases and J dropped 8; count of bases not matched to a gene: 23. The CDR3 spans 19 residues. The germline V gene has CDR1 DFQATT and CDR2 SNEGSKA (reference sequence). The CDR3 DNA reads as TGCAGTGCTAGTCTCCCACCGGGACGGGCTGGACAGGGGGTGGGTACGCAGTATTTT. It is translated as CSASLPPGRAGQGVGTQYF.

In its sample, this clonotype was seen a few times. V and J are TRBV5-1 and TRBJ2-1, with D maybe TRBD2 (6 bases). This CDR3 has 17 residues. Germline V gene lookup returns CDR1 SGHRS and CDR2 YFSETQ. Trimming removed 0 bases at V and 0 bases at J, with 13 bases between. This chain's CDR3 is CASSLADGTVSYNEQFF. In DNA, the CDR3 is TGCGCCAGCAGCTTGGCCGACGGGACTGTCTCCTACAATGAGCAGTTCTTC.

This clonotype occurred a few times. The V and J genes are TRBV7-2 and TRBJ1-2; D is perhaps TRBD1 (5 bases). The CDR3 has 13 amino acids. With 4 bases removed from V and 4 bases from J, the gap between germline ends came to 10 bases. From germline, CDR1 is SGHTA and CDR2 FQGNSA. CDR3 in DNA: TGTGCCAGCAGCTCAGGGAGGGGCTATGGCTACACCTTC. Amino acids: CASSSGRGYGYTF.

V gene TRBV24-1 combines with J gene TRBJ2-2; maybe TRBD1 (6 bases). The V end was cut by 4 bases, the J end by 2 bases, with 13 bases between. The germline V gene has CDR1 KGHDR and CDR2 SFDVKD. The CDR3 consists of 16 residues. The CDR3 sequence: CATSESGQFNTGELFF. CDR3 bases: TGTGCCACCAGTGAATCAGGACAGTTCAACACCGGGGAGCTGTTTTTT.

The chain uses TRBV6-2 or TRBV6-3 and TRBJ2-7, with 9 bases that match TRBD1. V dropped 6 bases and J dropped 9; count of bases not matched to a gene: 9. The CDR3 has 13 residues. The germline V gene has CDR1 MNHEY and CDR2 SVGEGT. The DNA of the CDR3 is TGTGCCAGCAGACCTACAGGGGGCGGAGGGCAGTACTTC. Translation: CASRPTGGGGQYF.

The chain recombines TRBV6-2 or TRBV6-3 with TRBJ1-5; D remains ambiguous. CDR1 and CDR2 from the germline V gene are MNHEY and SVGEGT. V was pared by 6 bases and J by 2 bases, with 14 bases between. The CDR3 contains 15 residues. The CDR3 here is CASRAQGWGNQPQHF. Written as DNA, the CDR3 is TGTGCCAGCAGGGCTCAAGGTTGGGGCAATCAGCCCCAGCATTTT.

CDR3 region: CASSLLAGGWETQYF. CDR3 nucleotides: TGTGCCAGCAGCTTACTAGCGGGGGGTTGGGAGACCCAGTACTTC. This chain links TRBV7-2 with TRBJ2-5; 11 bases map to TRBD2. J gave up 5 bases and V 2 bases, and 4 bases lay outside the gene matches. The CDR3 is made up of 15 amino acids. Germline V gene sequence: CDR1 SGHTA, CDR2 FQGNSA.

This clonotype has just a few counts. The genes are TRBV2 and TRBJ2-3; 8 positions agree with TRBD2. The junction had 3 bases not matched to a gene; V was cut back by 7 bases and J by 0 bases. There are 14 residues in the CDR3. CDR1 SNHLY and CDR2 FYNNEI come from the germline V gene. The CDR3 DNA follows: TGTGCCAGCATCGGGGGGGTGAGCACAGATACGCAGTATTTT. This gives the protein CASIGGVSTDTQYF.

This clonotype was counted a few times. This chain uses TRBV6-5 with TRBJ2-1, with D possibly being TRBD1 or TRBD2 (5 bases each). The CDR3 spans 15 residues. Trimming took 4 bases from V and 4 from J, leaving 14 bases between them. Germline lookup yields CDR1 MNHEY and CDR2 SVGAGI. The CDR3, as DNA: TGTGCCAGCAGTTCCCCCTGGGACCAATACAATGAGCAGTTCTTC. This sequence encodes CASSSPWDQYNEQFF.

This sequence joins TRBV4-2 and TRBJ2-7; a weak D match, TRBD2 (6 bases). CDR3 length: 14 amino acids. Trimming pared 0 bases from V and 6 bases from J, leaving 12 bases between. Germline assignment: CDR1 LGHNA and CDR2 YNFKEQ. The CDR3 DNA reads TGTGCCAGCAGCCAAGACCGGCCGGGGGTCGAGCAGTACTTC. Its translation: CASSQDRPGVEQYF.

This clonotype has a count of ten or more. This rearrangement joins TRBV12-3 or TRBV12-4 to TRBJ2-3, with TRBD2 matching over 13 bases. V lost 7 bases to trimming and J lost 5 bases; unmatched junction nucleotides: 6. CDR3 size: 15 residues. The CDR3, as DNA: TGTGCCAGCAACCCGGGACTAGCGGGGTTAGATACGCAGTATTTT. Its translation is CASNPGLAGLDTQYF.

CDR3 DNA sequence: TGTGCCAGCAGCTTCTGGGGGTCAGGGACCCAGTACTTC. This sequence encodes CASSFWGSGTQYF. This rearrangement joins TRBV7-2 to TRBJ2-5, with D perhaps assigned TRBD1 or TRBD2 (5 bases each). The germline CDR1 and CDR2 sequences are SGHTA and FQGNSA. V was pared by 3 bases and J by 7 bases, with 12 bases between. This CDR3 contains 13 residues.

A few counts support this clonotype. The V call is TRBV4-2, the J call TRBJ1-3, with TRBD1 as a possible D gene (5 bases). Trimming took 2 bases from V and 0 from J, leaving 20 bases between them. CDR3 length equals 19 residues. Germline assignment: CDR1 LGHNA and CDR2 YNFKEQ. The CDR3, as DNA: TGTGCCAGCAGCCAAAGAGGGGATACCGGGACCGCCTCTGGAAACACCATATATTTT. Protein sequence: CASSQRGDTGTASGNTIYF.

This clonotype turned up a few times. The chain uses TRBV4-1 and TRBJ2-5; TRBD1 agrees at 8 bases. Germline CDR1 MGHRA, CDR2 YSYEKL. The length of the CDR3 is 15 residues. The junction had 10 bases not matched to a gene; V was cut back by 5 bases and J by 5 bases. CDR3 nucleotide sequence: TGCGCCAGCAGCGTCAGACAGGGGCTCAGGGAGACCCAGTACTTC. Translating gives CASSVRQGLRETQYF.

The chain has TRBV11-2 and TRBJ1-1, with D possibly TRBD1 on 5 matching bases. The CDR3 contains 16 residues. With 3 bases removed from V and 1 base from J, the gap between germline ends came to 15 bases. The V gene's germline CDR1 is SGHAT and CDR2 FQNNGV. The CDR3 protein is CASSFGMWQGNTEAFF. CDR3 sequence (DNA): TGTGCCAGCAGCTTCGGTATGTGGCAGGGGAACACTGAAGCTTTCTTT.

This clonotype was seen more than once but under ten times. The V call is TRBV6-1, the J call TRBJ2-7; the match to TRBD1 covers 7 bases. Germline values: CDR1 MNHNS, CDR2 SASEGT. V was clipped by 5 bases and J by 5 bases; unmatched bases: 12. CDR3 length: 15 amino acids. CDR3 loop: CASSPLRGGQNEQYF. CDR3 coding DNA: TGTGCCAGCAGTCCCCTCAGAGGGGGCCAAAACGAGCAGTACTTC.

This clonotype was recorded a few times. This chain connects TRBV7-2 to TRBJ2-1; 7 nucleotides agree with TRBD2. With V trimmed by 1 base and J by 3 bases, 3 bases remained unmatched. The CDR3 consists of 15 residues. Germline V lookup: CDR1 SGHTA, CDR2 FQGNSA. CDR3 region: CASSLVGGYYNEQFF. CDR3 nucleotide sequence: TGTGCCAGCAGCTTAGTGGGGGGGTACTACAATGAGCAGTTCTTC.

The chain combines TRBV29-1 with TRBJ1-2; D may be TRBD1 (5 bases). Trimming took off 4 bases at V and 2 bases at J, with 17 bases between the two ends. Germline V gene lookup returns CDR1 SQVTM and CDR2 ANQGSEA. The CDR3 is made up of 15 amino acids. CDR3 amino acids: CSVVGAGGRNYGYTF. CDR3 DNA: TGCAGCGTTGTCGGGGCGGGAGGGAGGAACTATGGCTACACCTTC.

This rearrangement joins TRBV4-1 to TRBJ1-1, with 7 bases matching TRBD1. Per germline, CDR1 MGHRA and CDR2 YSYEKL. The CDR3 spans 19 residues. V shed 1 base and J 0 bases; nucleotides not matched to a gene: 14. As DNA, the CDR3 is TGCGCCAGCAGCCAAGGTAGGGCAGGGGGTCCTTCAATGAACACTGAAGCTTTCTTT. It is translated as CASSQGRAGGPSMNTEAFF.

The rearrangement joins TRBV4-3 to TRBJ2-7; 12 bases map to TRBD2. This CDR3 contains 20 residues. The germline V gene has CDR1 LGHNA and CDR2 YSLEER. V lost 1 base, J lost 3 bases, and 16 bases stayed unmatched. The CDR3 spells CASSQAHRTSGEDYYYEQYV. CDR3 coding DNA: TGCGCCAGCAGCCAAGCCCATCGGACTAGCGGGGAAGATTACTACTACGAGCAGTACGTC.

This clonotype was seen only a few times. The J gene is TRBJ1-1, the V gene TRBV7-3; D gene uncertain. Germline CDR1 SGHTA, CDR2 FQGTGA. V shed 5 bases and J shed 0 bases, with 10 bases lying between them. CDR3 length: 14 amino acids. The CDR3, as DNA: TGTGCCAGCAGCCGTTTTGGGGTGAACACTGAAGCTTTCTTT. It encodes CASSRFGVNTEAFF.

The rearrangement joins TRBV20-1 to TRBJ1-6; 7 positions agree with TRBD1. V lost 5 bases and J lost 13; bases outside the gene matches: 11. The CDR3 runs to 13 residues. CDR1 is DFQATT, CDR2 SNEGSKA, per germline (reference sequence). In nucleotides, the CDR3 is TGCAGTGCTCCGACAGGGACCTTCTCCCCCCTCCACTTT. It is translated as CSAPTGTFSPLHF.

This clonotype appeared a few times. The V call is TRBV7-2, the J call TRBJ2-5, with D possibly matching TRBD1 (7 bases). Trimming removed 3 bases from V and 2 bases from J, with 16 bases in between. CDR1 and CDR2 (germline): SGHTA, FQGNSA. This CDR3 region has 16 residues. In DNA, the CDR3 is TGTGCCAGCAGCTTCTCGGGGGCAGGGGGTCAAGAGACCCAGTACTTC. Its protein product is CASSFSGAGGQETQYF.

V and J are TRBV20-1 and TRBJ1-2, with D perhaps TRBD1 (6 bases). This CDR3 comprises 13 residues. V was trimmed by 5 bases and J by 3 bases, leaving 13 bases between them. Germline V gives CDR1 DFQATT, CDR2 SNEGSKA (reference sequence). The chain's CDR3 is CSAPNRDHYGYTF. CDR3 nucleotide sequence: TGCAGTGCTCCCAACAGGGACCACTATGGCTACACCTTC.